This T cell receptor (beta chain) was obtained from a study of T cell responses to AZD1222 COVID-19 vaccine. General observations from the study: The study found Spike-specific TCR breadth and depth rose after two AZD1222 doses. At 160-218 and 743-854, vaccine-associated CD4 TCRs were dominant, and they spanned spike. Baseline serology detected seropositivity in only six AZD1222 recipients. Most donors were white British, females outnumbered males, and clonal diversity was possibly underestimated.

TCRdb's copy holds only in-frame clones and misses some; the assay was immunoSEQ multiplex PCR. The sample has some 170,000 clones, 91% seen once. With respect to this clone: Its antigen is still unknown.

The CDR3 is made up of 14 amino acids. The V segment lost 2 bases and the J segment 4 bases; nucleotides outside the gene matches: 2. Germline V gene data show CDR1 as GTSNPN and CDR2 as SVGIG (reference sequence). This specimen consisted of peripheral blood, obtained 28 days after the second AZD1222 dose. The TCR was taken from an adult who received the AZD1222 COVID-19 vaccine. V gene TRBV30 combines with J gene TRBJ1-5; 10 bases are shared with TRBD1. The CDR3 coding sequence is TGTGCCTGGAGTTCGGGACAGGGGAATCAGCCCCAGCATTTT. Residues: CAWSSGQGNQPQHF.